The 19 T cell receptor beta chains presented below share a single source sample, sequenced in a study of PD-L1 blockade in urothelial cancer. Time point indicated: pretreatment peripheral blood. The protocol was immunoSEQ multiplex PCR, while the TCRdb copy is restricted to in-frame clones and leaves out a portion. The sample records tens of thousands of clones, around 91% being singletons. Sequences were derived from PBMCs, sampled around atezolizumab (anti-PD-L1) treatment. These receptor sequences come from a man aged 55 to 70 with urothelial cancer.

This clone was found once. This chain uses TRBV28 with TRBJ2-3; D is possibly TRBD2 (6 bases). Per the germline V gene, CDR1 is MDHEN and CDR2 is SYDVKM. This CDR3 is 16 amino acids long. The V end lost 5 bases, the J end lost 6 bases, and 21 bases lay between the germline ends. CDR3 region: CASSPPGRTGEDTQYF. The CDR3 DNA is TGTGCCAGCAGTCCCCCGGGGCGGACGGGGGAGGATACGCAGTATTTT. Using reference TRBV28 and TRBJ2-3 for the parts outside the CDR3, the full variable domain is DVKVTQSSRYLVKRTGEKVFLECVQDMDHENMFWYRQDPGLGLRLIYFSYDVKMKEKGDIPEGYSVSREKKERFSLILESASTNQTSMYLCASSPPGRTGEDTQYFGPGTRLTVL.

The chain employs TRBV4-3 and TRBJ1-1; D may be TRBD1 (5 bases). The V end was cut by 0 bases, the J end by 9 bases, with 14 bases between. The CDR3 spans 14 residues. Germline V gene data show CDR1 as LGHNA and CDR2 as YSLEER. CDR3 nucleotides: TGCGCCAGCAGCCAAGATCTTGGGGGGGATCAAGCTTTCTTT. Amino acid sequence: CASSQDLGGDQAFF.

This sequence joins TRBV2 and TRBJ1-6; no reliable D call. V lost 4 bases to trimming and J lost 11 bases, with 15 bases between them. The CDR3 consists of 14 residues. Looked up from germline, CDR1 is SNHLY and CDR2 is FYNNEI. CDR3 in DNA: TGTGCCAGCAGTGGAACATCTCTCACACCACCCCTCCACTTT. Its protein product is CASSGTSLTPPLHF. The full variable domain, its missing parts supplied by reference TRBV2 and TRBJ1-6, is EPEVTQTPSHQVTQMGQEVILRCVPISNHLYFYWYRQILGQKVEFLVSFYNNEISEKSEIFDDQFSVERPDGSNFTLKIRSTKLEDSAMYFCASSGTSLTPPLHFGNGTRLTVT.

This chain connects TRBV7-9 to TRBJ1-3; D is ambiguous. The germline V gene has CDR1 SEHNR and CDR2 FQNEAQ (reference sequence). CDR3 length: 13 residues. Trimming pared 4 bases from V and 0 bases from J, leaving 4 bases between. CDR3: CASSSLSGNTIYF. Written as DNA, the CDR3 is TGTGCCAGCAGCTCCCTCTCTGGAAACACCATATATTTT. Full variable domain (outside the CDR3, taken from reference TRBV7-9 and TRBJ1-3): DTGVSQNPRHKITKRGQNVTFRCDPISEHNRLYWYRQTLGQGPEFLTYFQNEAQLEKSRLLSDRFSAERPKGSFSTLEIQRTEQGDSAMYLCASSSLSGNTIYFGEGSWLTVV.

V usage is TRBV19 and J usage is TRBJ1-5; 7 bases map to TRBD1. CDR1 and CDR2 from the germline V gene are LNHDA and SQIVND (reference sequence). The V segment lost 3 bases and the J segment 0 bases; nucleotides outside the gene matches: 8. The length of the CDR3 is 17 residues. The CDR3 is CASSMRGQIYSNQPQHF. The CDR3 coding sequence is TGTGCCAGTAGTATGAGGGGGCAGATCTATAGCAATCAGCCCCAGCATTTT. The full variable domain, in which reference TRBV19 and TRBJ1-5 provide the parts outside the CDR3, is DGGITQSPKYLFRKEGQNVTLSCEQNLNHDAMYWYRQDPGQGLRLIYYSQIVNDFQKGDIAEGYSVSREKKESFPLTVTSAQKNPTAFYLCASSMRGQIYSNQPQHFGDGTRLSIL.

The gene calls are TRBV6-5 and TRBJ2-7, with D possibly being TRBD1 (6 bases). Germline loops: CDR1 MNHEY, CDR2 SVGAGI. The CDR3 is 13 residues long. The CDR3 spells CASGQGIFYEQYF. In DNA, the CDR3 is TGTGCTAGTGGGCAGGGGATATTCTACGAGCAGTACTTC.

This chain joins TRBV7-9 and TRBJ2-7; 10 bases align to TRBD1. Germline V CDR1 and CDR2: SEHNR, FQNEAQ (reference sequence). Unmatched junction bases numbered 4, after V lost 5 bases and J lost 3 bases. The CDR3 spans 14 residues. The CDR3 DNA follows: TGTGCCAGCAGCAGGGGACAGGGGTTCTACGAGCAGTACTTC. Translation gives CASSRGQGFYEQYF.

V gene TRBV7-3 combines with J gene TRBJ1-6, with D tentatively TRBD1 (5 bases). V gave up 3 bases and J gave up 7 bases, with 10 bases separating them. Per germline, CDR1 SGHTA and CDR2 FQGTGA. This CDR3 has 14 amino acids. The CDR3 coding sequence is TGTGCCAGCAGCTTTGGGCAGGGAAATTCACCCCTCCACTTT. Translated: CASSFGQGNSPLHF.

The chain is built from TRBV11-2 and TRBJ2-1; 10 nucleotides agree with TRBD1. In germline, CDR1 is SGHAT, CDR2 FQNNGV. V lost 3 bases, J lost 6 bases, and 5 bases stayed unmatched. This CDR3 comprises 15 residues. The DNA for the CDR3 is TGTGCCAGCAGCTTCGACAGGGGGCGCATCAATGAGCAGTTCTTC. Its protein product is CASSFDRGRINEQFF.

The V and J genes are TRBV5-4 and TRBJ1-2; TRBD1 is a possible D gene (6 bases). The CDR3 totals 15 residues. The V and J ends lost 0 bases and 1 base respectively, with 10 bases between them. CDR1 SGHNT and CDR2 YYREEE come from the germline V gene (reference sequence). CDR3 sequence (DNA): TGTGCCAGCAGCTTGGCGGCAGGGGATAACTATGGCTACACCTTC. It yields the protein CASSLAAGDNYGYTF.

This sequence joins TRBV5-1 and TRBJ2-3; 10 bases are shared with TRBD2. The junction had 3 bases not matched to a gene; V was cut back by 0 bases and J by 5 bases. The CDR3 runs 15 residues. Germline CDR1 and CDR2: SGHRS and YFSETQ. The DNA for the CDR3 is TGCGCCAGCAGCTTGGGATCTAGCGGGGGAGATACGCAGTATTTT. The encoded protein is CASSLGSSGGDTQYF.

V usage is TRBV5-8 and J usage is TRBJ2-5; tentative D call: TRBD2 (6 bases). Trimming left V 4 bases short and J 5 bases short, with 12 bases between. Germline CDR1 reads SGHTS; CDR2 reads YDEGEE. The CDR3 has 13 residues. Written as DNA, the CDR3 is TGTGCCAGCAGCGAGGGACGGGGGGAGACCCAGTACTTC. Its protein product is CASSEGRGETQYF.

V gene TRBV10-3 combines with J gene TRBJ2-7; 12 bases are a match to TRBD2. The CDR3 has 14 amino acids. The V segment lost 6 bases and the J segment 0 bases; nucleotides outside the gene matches: 0. The germline gives CDR1 ENHRY, CDR2 SYGVKD. In DNA, the CDR3 is TGTGCCATCAGGGGACTAGCGGGCTCCTACGAGCAGTACTTC. This gives the protein CAIRGLAGSYEQYF.

This clone has a single count. The rearrangement uses TRBV29-1 and TRBJ1-3, with D perhaps matching TRBD1 (5 bases). The CDR3 totals 14 residues. V lost 5 bases and J 0 bases, leaving 11 bases between the germline ends. The germline V gene has CDR1 SQVTM and CDR2 ANQGSEA. CDR3 coding DNA: TGCAGCGTTTCGGACACAGCCTCTGGAAACACCATATATTTT. This codes for CSVSDTASGNTIYF.

CDR3 residues: CASSPGTGAFGYTF. The CDR3 DNA reads as TGTGCCAGCAGCCCGGGGACAGGGGCCTTTGGCTACACCTTC. The chain carries TRBV7-2 and TRBJ1-2, with 10 bases fitting TRBD1. Germline CDR1 and CDR2: SGHTA and FQGNSA. The length of the CDR3 is 14 residues. J lost 7 bases, V lost 5 bases, and 7 bases had no gene match.

In this sample, this clone turned up once. The chain couples TRBV4-1 to TRBJ2-2; 12 nucleotides match TRBD2. The CDR3 has 18 amino acids. The germline V gene has CDR1 MGHRA and CDR2 YSYEKL. V lost 1 base to trimming and J lost 5 bases; unmatched junction nucleotides: 8. CDR3 in amino acids: CASSQGQLAGGGTGELFF. CDR3 coding DNA: TGCGCCAGCAGCCAAGGTCAGCTAGCGGGAGGGGGGACCGGGGAGCTGTTTTTT.

CDR3 bases: TGTGCCAGCAGCTTAGGATCCGGGACCCAGTACTTC. This encodes CASSLGSGTQYF. The chain employs TRBV11-2 and TRBJ2-5; D gene ambiguous. Germline V gene data show CDR1 as SGHAT and CDR2 as FQNNGV. Trimming left V 1 base short and J 7 bases short, with 7 bases between. The CDR3 is 12 residues long.

This clone is a singleton in its sample. The V call is TRBV18, the J call TRBJ2-1; the match to TRBD1 covers 10 bases. The CDR3 has 16 amino acids. From germline, CDR1 is KGHSH and CDR2 LQKENI. V trimming: 4 bases; J trimming: 0 bases; junction bases outside the gene matches: 3. The CDR3 DNA sequence: TGTGCCAGCTCACGGACAGGGGGAGACTCCTACAATGAGCAGTTCTTC. It codes for CASSRTGGDSYNEQFF. Full variable domain (outside the CDR3, taken from reference TRBV18 and TRBJ2-1): NAGVMQNPRHLVRRRGQEARLRCSPMKGHSHVYWYRQLPEEGLKFMVYLQKENIIDESGMPKERFSAEFPKEGPSILRIQQVVRGDSAAYFCASSRTGGDSYNEQFFGPGTRLTVL.

This clone was found a few times. The V call is TRBV27, the J call TRBJ2-1; 9 bases agree with TRBD2. CDR3 size: 15 residues. In germline, CDR1 is MNHEY, CDR2 SMNVEV (reference sequence). J was trimmed by 9 bases and V by 6 bases; bases with no gene match: 12. CDR3 nucleotides: TGTGCCAGCAGCCAAAGAGTAGCGGGAGTTGGTGAGCAGTTCTTC. Protein product: CASSQRVAGVGEQFF.